This T cell receptor beta chain was identified during a study of blood T cell repertoires in COVID-19. The CDR3 is 14 amino acids. Looked up from germline, CDR1 is SGDLS and CDR2 is YYNGEE. Trimming shortened V by 0 bases and J by 5 bases, and 11 bases separated the two germline ends. TCRdb's copy holds only in-frame clones and misses some; the assay was immunoSEQ multiplex PCR. Here the sample spans about 180,000 clones, about 81% being singletons. Patients at the Seattle site were enrolled during active infection and followed longitudinally. This chain connects TRBV9 to TRBJ1-2; no reliable D call. This receptor was taken from a woman aged 80 or older with COVID-19, enrolled during active disease. The sample consisted of peripheral blood. CDR3 protein: CASSVGRQAYGYTF. In nucleotides, the CDR3 is TGTGCCAGCAGCGTAGGAAGGCAGGCATATGGCTACACCTTC.